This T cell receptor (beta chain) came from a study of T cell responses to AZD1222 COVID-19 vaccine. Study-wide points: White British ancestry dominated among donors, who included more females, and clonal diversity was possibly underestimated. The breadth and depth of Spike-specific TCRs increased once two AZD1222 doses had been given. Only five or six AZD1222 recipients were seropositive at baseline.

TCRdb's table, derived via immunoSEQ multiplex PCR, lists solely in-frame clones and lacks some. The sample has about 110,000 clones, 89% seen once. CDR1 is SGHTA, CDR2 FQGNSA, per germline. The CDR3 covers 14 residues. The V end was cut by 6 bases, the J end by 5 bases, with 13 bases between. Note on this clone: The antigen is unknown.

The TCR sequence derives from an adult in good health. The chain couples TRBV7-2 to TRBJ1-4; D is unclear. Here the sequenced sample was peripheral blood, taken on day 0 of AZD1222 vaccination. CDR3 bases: TGTGCCAGCAGTAATACGTGGAGGAATGAAAAACTGTTTTTT. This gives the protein CASSNTWRNEKLFF.